A selection of T cell receptor beta chains follows, all from one sample in a study of metastatic and nonmetastatic thyroid tumors. TCRdb reprocessed the PCR reads via MiXCR. The sample consists of 30,000 or so clones, 7% to 8% of them appearing once. Sequenced sample: blood. These receptors all come from a female donor with papillary thyroid cancer or a benign thyroid nodule (not recorded which). Some clones in this sample may be carry-over from other donors' samples. The conserved cysteine and the conserved F or W are not part of the CDR3 here.

v_gene: TRBV12-3/TRBV12-4
j_gene: TRBJ2-7
CDR3aa: ASSLRTGIYEQY

v_gene: TRBV4-3
j_gene: TRBJ1-4
CDR3aa: ASSQDFEGTLNEKLF

v_gene: TRBV20-1
j_gene: TRBJ2-2
CDR3aa: SARTRGNTGELF

v_gene: TRBV9
j_gene: TRBJ1-3
CDR3aa: ASSVGLLRRISSGNTIY

v_gene: TRBV6-1
j_gene: TRBJ1-2
CDR3aa: ASNPAGQGARYGYT

v_gene: TRBV18
j_gene: TRBJ2-7
CDR3aa: ASSPRRTGGGYEQY

v_gene: TRBV10-3
j_gene: TRBJ1-6
CDR3aa: AISETTGNSPLH

v_gene: TRBV20-1
j_gene: TRBJ1-5
CDR3aa: SARDGGGGNQPQH

v_gene: TRBV6-2/TRBV6-3
j_gene: TRBJ2-7
CDR3aa: ASSYGGGVRPEQY

v_gene: TRBV28
j_gene: TRBJ1-2
CDR3aa: ASSYDSYGYT

v_gene: TRBV10-3
j_gene: TRBJ1-2
CDR3aa: AISESRSYGYT

v_gene: TRBV10-1
j_gene: TRBJ1-5
CDR3aa: ASSPSGNQPQH

v_gene: TRBV20-1
j_gene: TRBJ1-5
CDR3aa: SARDRRGGGQPQH

v_gene: TRBV7-9
j_gene: TRBJ2-3
CDR3aa: ASSFGSTDTQY

v_gene: TRBV5-1
j_gene: TRBJ2-6
CDR3aa: ASSLTLSGANVLT

v_gene: TRBV2
j_gene: TRBJ1-6
CDR3aa: ASSEPRGAGSPLH

v_gene: TRBV29-1
j_gene: TRBJ2-1
CDR3aa: SVEVYEQF

v_gene: TRBV28
j_gene: TRBJ1-5
CDR3aa: ASRGGGGFRQPQH

v_gene: TRBV6-5
j_gene: TRBJ2-1
CDR3aa: ASSYYSGNEQF

v_gene: TRBV7-6
j_gene: TRBJ2-1
CDR3aa: ASSLSLGGTGYHEQF

v_gene: TRBV29-1
j_gene: TRBJ1-1
CDR3aa: SVEDLGTGSTEAF

v_gene: TRBV7-9
j_gene: TRBJ2-1
CDR3aa: ASSFTRPSGGDEQF

v_gene: TRBV12-3/TRBV12-4
j_gene: TRBJ2-7
CDR3aa: ASRAGQSTEQY

v_gene: TRBV12-3/TRBV12-4
j_gene: TRBJ1-5
CDR3aa: ASSLSAGNQPQH

v_gene: TRBV30
j_gene: TRBJ2-7
CDR3aa: AWFWGGLANEQY

v_gene: TRBV20-1
j_gene: TRBJ2-6
CDR3aa: SARVTGGAGANVLT

v_gene: TRBV4-1
j_gene: TRBJ1-4
CDR3aa: ASSPGRLGATNEKLF

v_gene: TRBV20-1
j_gene: TRBJ1-2
CDR3aa: SGLDRGRLGYT

v_gene: TRBV7-2
j_gene: TRBJ2-2
CDR3aa: ASSPRTTGELF

v_gene: TRBV2
j_gene: TRBJ1-2
CDR3aa: ASNRDGYGYT

v_gene: TRBV6-1
j_gene: TRBJ2-3
CDR3aa: ASGTLDGDTQY

v_gene: TRBV3-1
j_gene: TRBJ2-5
CDR3aa: ASSQGEGRGQETQY

v_gene: TRBV19
j_gene: TRBJ2-3
CDR3aa: ASSRTIGGPRATGTQY

v_gene: TRBV7-9
j_gene: TRBJ2-7
CDR3aa: ASSLGGQVEQY

v_gene: TRBV11-2
j_gene: TRBJ2-5
CDR3aa: ASSFTGAGETQY

v_gene: TRBV6-1
j_gene: TRBJ2-2
CDR3aa: ASKRTDNTGELF

v_gene: TRBV18
j_gene: TRBJ2-2
CDR3aa: ASSPPGRGRDTGELF

v_gene: TRBV6-4
j_gene: TRBJ2-1
CDR3aa: ASSDSYQGPRNEQF

v_gene: TRBV20-1
j_gene: TRBJ2-3
CDR3aa: SAWRASGSTDTQY

v_gene: TRBV30
j_gene: TRBJ2-7
CDR3aa: AWGTRLAKYEQY

v_gene: TRBV5-4
j_gene: TRBJ1-6
CDR3aa: ASSLAGSLSYNSPLH

v_gene: TRBV7-7
j_gene: TRBJ2-3
CDR3aa: ASSKKGLDTQY

v_gene: TRBV20-1
j_gene: TRBJ2-2
CDR3aa: SAFGLTGELF

v_gene: TRBV12-3/TRBV12-4
j_gene: TRBJ1-6
CDR3aa: ASSPSRGQLNSPLH

v_gene: TRBV27
j_gene: TRBJ2-2
CDR3aa: ASSYRFGELF

v_gene: TRBV15
j_gene: TRBJ2-7
CDR3aa: ATSRNMGLASYEQY

v_gene: TRBV2
j_gene: TRBJ2-3
CDR3aa: ASRYSTQY

v_gene: TRBV28
j_gene: TRBJ1-1
CDR3aa: ASSFDLKGNTEAF

v_gene: TRBV29-1
j_gene: TRBJ1-2
CDR3aa: SVDPSAGLDGYT

v_gene: TRBV19
j_gene: TRBJ1-2
CDR3aa: ASSILQGAKNYGYT

v_gene: TRBV20-1
j_gene: TRBJ2-1
CDR3aa: SVGQQF

v_gene: TRBV29-1
j_gene: TRBJ1-1
CDR3aa: SVEGEYTEAF

v_gene: TRBV11-2
j_gene: TRBJ2-7
CDR3aa: ASSLSVVESYEQY

v_gene: TRBV20-1
j_gene: TRBJ1-2
CDR3aa: SAAQDYGYT

v_gene: TRBV15
j_gene: TRBJ1-5
CDR3aa: ATSRSFNQPQH

v_gene: TRBV6-5
j_gene: TRBJ2-4
CDR3aa: ASSYIRGSDQSLAKNIQY

v_gene: TRBV29-1
j_gene: TRBJ1-2
CDR3aa: SVEEGVTGNGYT

v_gene: TRBV20-1
j_gene: TRBJ1-6
CDR3aa: SARDTAGGWNSPLH

v_gene: TRBV11-1
j_gene: TRBJ2-3
CDR3aa: ASSLLDRSVDTQY

v_gene: TRBV30
j_gene: TRBJ2-3
CDR3aa: ACSRPDTQY